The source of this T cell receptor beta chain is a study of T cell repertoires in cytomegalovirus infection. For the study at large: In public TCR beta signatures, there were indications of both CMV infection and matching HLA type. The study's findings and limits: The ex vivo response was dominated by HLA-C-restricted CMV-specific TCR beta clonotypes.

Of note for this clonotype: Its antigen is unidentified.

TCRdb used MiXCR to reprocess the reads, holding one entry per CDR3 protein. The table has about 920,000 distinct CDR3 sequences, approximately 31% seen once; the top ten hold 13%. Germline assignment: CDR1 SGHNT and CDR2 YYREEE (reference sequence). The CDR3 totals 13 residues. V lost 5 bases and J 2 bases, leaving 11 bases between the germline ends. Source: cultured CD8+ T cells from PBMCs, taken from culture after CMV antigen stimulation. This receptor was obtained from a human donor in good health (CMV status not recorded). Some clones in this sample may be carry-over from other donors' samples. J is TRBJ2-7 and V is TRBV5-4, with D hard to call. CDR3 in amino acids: CASSYTDPYEQYF. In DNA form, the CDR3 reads TGTGCCAGCAGTTATACTGATCCCTACGAGCAGTACTTC.